The rows below give T cell receptor beta chains drawn from one sample of a study of identifying expanded T cells in peripheral blood. The table came from immunoSEQ multiplex PCR; TCRdb's copy has only in-frame clones and leaves some out. The data contain some 93,000 clones, 88% of them singletons. The source material was blood. The receptors originated from a person aged 18-70 years in good health. CDR3s include the opening cysteine and the closing phenylalanine or tryptophan. A D gene is named only where the DNA matches it firmly. Some rows mark clone size as missing; the rest say once, few, many or name a class of expanded clone.

j_gene	abundance	v_gene	d_gene	CDR3nt	CDR3aa
TRBJ1-4	.	TRBV2	TRBD1	TGTGCCAGCAGTGAAGAAGACAGGGTGGGCGAAAAACTGTTTTTT	CASSEEDRVGEKLFF
TRBJ1-2	.	TRBV19	TRBD1	TGTGCCAGTAGCCCAGGGGGGGAATACGGCTACACCTTC	CASSPGGEYGYTF
TRBJ2-3	.	TRBV19	.	TGTGCCAGTAGTTCCCGGTTCACAGATACGCAGTATTTT	CASSSRFTDTQYF
TRBJ2-7	.	TRBV7-3	TRBD2	TGTGCCAGCAGCCTTAGCGGGGGCTACGAGCAGTACTTC	CASSLSGGYEQYF
TRBJ1-5	.	TRBV7-2	.	TGTGCCAGCAGCTTAGCCCCCCTGTCTGGGGCCGGCAATCAGCCCCAGCATTTT	CASSLAPLSGAGNQPQHF
TRBJ1-1	.	TRBV19	.	TGTGCCAGTAGTATAATGGGGCAAGTGAACACTGAAGCTTTCTTT	CASSIMGQVNTEAFF
TRBJ1-4	.	TRBV19	TRBD1	TGTGCCAGTAGTACGACGAAAGGGGGCCCGGGTGAAAAACTGTTTTTT	CASSTTKGGPGEKLFF
TRBJ2-2	few	TRBV7-2	.	TGTGCCAGCAGCTTAGCGAGGGACACCGGGGAGCTGTTTTTT	CASSLARDTGELFF
TRBJ1-1	.	TRBV5-1	TRBD1	TGCGCCAGCAGCGTAATGGGACAGCGGAACACTGAAGCTTTCTTT	CASSVMGQRNTEAFF
TRBJ1-2	.	TRBV7-2	TRBD1	TGTGCCAGCAGCTTAGGGGCAGGGGGCGAGGTCGCCTATGGCTACACCTTC	CASSLGAGGEVAYGYTF
TRBJ2-7	.	TRBV5-1	.	TGCGCCAGCAGCTCGGGACCGCGATCCTACGAGCAGTACTTC	CASSSGPRSYEQYF
TRBJ2-7	once	TRBV18	.	TGTGCCAGCTCACCAGGCCAAAGTTACTACGAGCAGTACTTC	CASSPGQSYYEQYF
TRBJ1-2	.	TRBV5-6	.	TGTGCCAGCAGCTTGAGGGCCCCAAACTATGGCTACACCTTC	CASSLRAPNYGYTF
TRBJ2-1	.	TRBV11-3	TRBD2	TGTGCCAGCAGCCCCCGGACTAGCGACGAAGTGGGGAATGAGCAGTTCTTC	CASSPRTSDEVGNEQFF
TRBJ2-1	.	TRBV5-6	TRBD2	TGTGCCAGCAGCCTTAGTCCCGGCGGGGGGCCTAACAATGAGCAGTTCTTC	CASSLSPGGGPNNEQFF
TRBJ2-3	.	TRBV4-1	TRBD2	TGCGCCAGCAGCCGGCCGACAGGACTAGCGGGGGGCGATGCTACAGATACGCAGTATTTT	CASSRPTGLAGGDATDTQYF
TRBJ1-3	.	TRBV7-9	.	TGTGCCAGCAGCATTGGTCCCAAGCAAAACACCATATATTTT	CASSIGPKQNTIYF
TRBJ2-3	once	TRBV28	TRBD2	TGTGCCAGCAGTTTCCGCGGGAGTGATACGCAGTATTTT	CASSFRGSDTQYF
TRBJ2-5	.	TRBV7-6	TRBD2	TGTGCCAGCAGCTTGGGGCGGACTAGCGGGGTGTCACACCAAGAGACCCAGTACTTC	CASSLGRTSGVSHQETQYF
TRBJ1-5	once	TRBV2	TRBD1	TGTGCCAGCAGCACGACAGGGGGTCAGCCCCAGCATTTT	CASSTTGGQPQHF
TRBJ2-5	.	TRBV29-1	.	TGCAGCGCCGAGGACAGCGGATGGAAGACCCAGTACTTC	CSAEDSGWKTQYF
TRBJ2-4	.	TRBV11-2	.	TGTGCCAGCAGCCAGACTCTACAGGACATTCAGTACTTC	CASSQTLQDIQYF
TRBJ2-3	.	TRBV5-6	TRBD2	TGTGCCAGCAGCCCTAGCGGGGCTAGCACAGATACGCAGTATTTT	CASSPSGASTDTQYF
TRBJ2-7	.	TRBV13	TRBD1	TGTGCCAGCAGCTCCGACAGGGGGCGAAGCGAGCAGTACTTC	CASSSDRGRSEQYF
TRBJ2-1	.	TRBV12-5	.	TGTGCTAGTGGTCCACGGGAGAGGGCCTACAAGAATGAGCAGTTCTTC	CASGPRERAYKNEQFF
TRBJ1-1	few	TRBV29-1	.	TGCAGCGTTGAGGAGCTACTGGGACTTGATGAAGCTTTCTTT	CSVEELLGLDEAFF
TRBJ2-1	.	TRBV5-1	.	TGCGCCAGCAGCTTGGAAGGGCACGAGCAGTTCTTC	CASSLEGHEQFF
TRBJ2-2	.	TRBV10-3	.	TGTGCCATCAGTGAGTGGTCAGGGGACACCGGGGAGCTGTTTTTT	CAISEWSGDTGELFF
TRBJ2-1	.	TRBV6-9	.	TGTGCCAGCCTTTACGCCGATGAGCAGTTCTTC	CASLYADEQFF
TRBJ1-4	.	TRBV4-2	.	TGTGCCAGCAGCCAATTTGTTCGGGAAAAACTGTTTTTT	CASSQFVREKLFF
TRBJ1-3	.	TRBV7-9	.	TGTGCCAGCAGCTTAGCAGCAGGGGCTGGAAACACCATATATTTT	CASSLAAGAGNTIYF
TRBJ1-3	.	TRBV19	TRBD1	TGTGCCAGCAGGGGGCATGGTGGAAACACCATATATTTT	CASRGHGGNTIYF
TRBJ2-7	once	TRBV5-1	.	TGCGCCAGCAGCTCATCACAGGGAACGTACGAGCAGTACTTC	CASSSSQGTYEQYF
TRBJ1-2	.	TRBV7-9	TRBD1	TGTGCCAGCAGACACCCGGGACAGGGGGCAGAAGGCTACACCTTC	CASRHPGQGAEGYTF
TRBJ1-5	.	TRBV6-1	.	TGTGCCAGCAGACCCGGGACAACTACCAATCAGCCCCAGCATTTT	CASRPGTTTNQPQHF
TRBJ1-5	once	TRBV5-1	.	TGCGCCAGCAGCTTGGGGCACCCGGAGGGTCAGCCCCAGCATTTT	CASSLGHPEGQPQHF
TRBJ2-1	.	TRBV11-3	TRBD2	TGTGCCAGCAGCTTACCTAGCGGGGTCTCCTACAATGAGCAGTTCTTC	CASSLPSGVSYNEQFF
TRBJ2-7	.	TRBV25-1	TRBD1	TGTGCCAGCAGTGCTAATCAGGGGGACCCTAAGTACGAGCAGTACTTC	CASSANQGDPKYEQYF
TRBJ2-5	.	TRBV7-7	.	TGTGCCAGCAGCTTGAGTCTGGGGGGACCCCAGTACTTC	CASSLSLGGPQYF
TRBJ2-1	.	TRBV14	TRBD1	TGTGCCAGCAGCCCGCTTCCGGGACAGGGGAAGGAGGAGCAGTTCTTC	CASSPLPGQGKEEQFF
TRBJ1-3	few	TRBV6-6	.	TGTGCCAGTCATGGGCCCCCCTCTGGAAACACCATATATTTT	CASHGPPSGNTIYF
TRBJ2-7	.	TRBV5-5	.	TGTGCCAGCGGGAAACCGGGCAGCTACGAGCAGTACTTC	CASGKPGSYEQYF
TRBJ2-2	few	TRBV6-5	.	TGTGCCAGCAGTTACTCGGGCAGATACACCGGGGAGCTGTTTTTT	CASSYSGRYTGELFF
TRBJ2-3	.	TRBV9	TRBD2	TGTGCCAGCAGCGGACTAGCGGGGGGCACAGATACGCAGTATTTT	CASSGLAGGTDTQYF
TRBJ2-2	.	TRBV7-9	.	TGTGCCAGCAGCCCCGGGTGGCAGGTACCCCCCGGGGAGCTGTTTTTT	CASSPGWQVPPGELFF
TRBJ2-5	.	TRBV4-1	.	TGCGCCAGCAGCCAAAGCACACTACGTACAGGGTTGAGAGAGACCCAGTACTTC	CASSQSTLRTGLRETQYF
TRBJ2-2	.	TRBV6-6	.	TGTGCCAGCAGACAAAATAGAGACACCGGGGAGCTGTTTTTT	CASRQNRDTGELFF
TRBJ1-1	.	TRBV27	.	TGTGCCAGCAGTTTACGGGGTAGAAGCACTGAAGCTTTCTTT	CASSLRGRSTEAFF
TRBJ2-1	.	TRBV6-1	TRBD1	TGTGCCAGCCCGAGAGGGGGCTTCTACAATGAGCAGTTCTTC	CASPRGGFYNEQFF
TRBJ1-2	.	TRBV19	.	TGTGCCAGTAGTATAGAGAGGCAAGGAGGCTACACCTTC	CASSIERQGGYTF
TRBJ1-3	once	TRBV12-5	TRBD1	TGTGCTAGTGGTTTGGAAACAGGGGGATTCGGAAACACCATATATTTT	CASGLETGGFGNTIYF
TRBJ1-5	.	TRBV30	TRBD1	TGTGCCTGGAGAGACAGGGGAGGGCAGCCCCAGCATTTT	CAWRDRGGQPQHF
TRBJ2-3	.	TRBV5-6	TRBD2	TGTGCCAGCAGCCCCCGGGGGGTTTTGGGCACAGATACGCAGTATTTT	CASSPRGVLGTDTQYF
TRBJ2-1	.	TRBV1	.	TGCACCAGCAGCCAAGTGACCGGGACAGGTGCTTGCAATGAGCAGTTCTTC	CTSSQVTGTGACNEQFF